This T cell receptor beta chain was obtained from a study of T cells in Graves' hyperthyroidism and ophthalmopathy. Study-level points and caveats: Most expanded thyroid clonotypes above 0.001 also appeared in blood. Using 13 V-J features, a model discriminated ophthalmopathy from stable hyperthyroidism.

Amplification of TCR beta CDR3 regions was performed using RNA transcripts as template. The HTBI set primed first-round TCR CDR3 RT-PCR. Using its own MiXCR run on the multiplex PCR reads, TCRdb lists one record per CDR3 protein. Altogether 300,000 to 350,000 distinct CDR3 sequences are present, 16% being singletons, with the ten largest covering approximately 31%. This clonotype was recorded many times. Its antigen is as yet unknown. Hyperthyroidism patients were newly diagnosed, had disease duration under 2 months, and were aged 18 to 65 years. This clonotype originated in a man between 25 and 39 years old with Graves' hyperthyroidism. The source material was blood.

CDR3 residues: CASSSTGTAQETQYF. DNA for the CDR3: TGTGCCAGCAGTTCTACCGGGACAGCCCAAGAGACCCAGTACTTC. This chain joins TRBV28 and TRBJ2-5; TRBD1 agrees at 7 bases. The CDR3 consists of 15 residues. After removal of 4 bases from V and 1 base from J, the junction contained 6 bases not matched to a gene. Germline values: CDR1 MDHEN, CDR2 SYDVKM.